This T cell receptor beta chain was captured in a study of blood T cell repertoires in COVID-19. Clones were read by immunoSEQ multiplex PCR, and TCRdb kept only the in-frame ones, dropping some. The table shows some 80,000 clones, with about 80% occurring only once. The junction had 6 bases not matched to a gene; V was cut back by 0 bases and J by 3 bases. Germline-derived CDR1 and CDR2 are SGHRS and YFSETQ. This CDR3 has 15 residues. This TCR was recovered from a woman in her thirties or forties with active or convalescent COVID-19. The sample consisted of peripheral blood. The chain is built from TRBV5-1 and TRBJ2-7; TRBD1 aligns across 7 bases. CDR3 protein: CASSLGRDRSYEQYF. As DNA, the CDR3 is TGCGCCAGCAGCTTGGGCCGGGACAGAAGCTACGAGCAGTACTTC.